This record looks at one T cell receptor (beta chain) sequence and its context. In the authors' workflow: Reference gene primers were amplified, and this amplification served to estimate nucleated cell counts. Profiling relied on immunoSEQ multiplex PCR, and the TCRdb table lists in-frame clones only, not all of them. The V and J calls and clone size are taken from that table; D and trimming were inferred from the DNA. The sample has some 140,000 clones, more than 60% seen once. Germline V gene data show CDR1 as MNHEY and CDR2 as SVGAGI. J gave up 8 bases and V 7 bases, and 9 bases lay outside the gene matches. The CDR3 length is 14 residues. The data derive from a study of blood T cell repertoires in COVID-19. Overall study context: COVID-19 samples from acute and convalescent phases originated in the United States, Italy and Spain. In each case, the material was cDNA or gDNA derived from T cells, B-cell-depleted T cells, or PBMCs.

Sequencing used peripheral blood. This sequence joins TRBV6-5 and TRBJ1-4; 8 nucleotides line up with TRBD1. This sequence was found in a man at least 80 years old with acute or convalescent COVID-19. In DNA form, the CDR3 reads TGTGCCAGCACCCTTACGGACAGGGTAGAAAAACTGTTTTTT. Translation gives CASTLTDRVEKLFF.